The 12 T cell receptor beta chains presented below share a single source sample, sequenced in a study of T cell repertoires in aging, cancer and after chemotherapy. TRB rearrangements spanning V, D and J were amplified using mixed TRB-A/B primers. TCRdb independently ran MiXCR on the multiplex PCR reads; one entry per CDR3 protein. The sample yields over 6,500 distinct CDR3 sequences, approximately 22% seen once. Amplification of TCR beta used genomic DNA extracted from peripheral blood. The sample was blood. The receptor source for this set is a human donor with a blood cancer.

This clonotype is classed as medium-sized. This chain connects TRBV18 to TRBJ2-1; tentatively, D is TRBD1 (6 bases). This CDR3 contains 13 residues. V was clipped by 5 bases and J by 6 bases, with 11 bases between them. Per the germline V gene, CDR1 is KGHSH and CDR2 is LQKENI. The chain's CDR3 is CASSEGHLNEQFF. The DNA of the CDR3 is TGTGCCAGCTCAGAGGGACACCTCAATGAGCAGTTCTTC. Full variable domain (rest looked up from reference TRBV18 and TRBJ2-1): NAGVMQNPRHLVRRRGQEARLRCSPMKGHSHVYWYRQLPEEGLKFMVYLQKENIIDESGMPKERFSAEFPKEGPSILRIQQVVRGDSAAYFCASSEGHLNEQFFGPGTRLTVL.

Only a few counts were recorded for this clonotype. The V call is TRBV5-4, the J call TRBJ1-1, with D maybe TRBD1 (5 bases). The CDR3 sequence is 14 residues long. The germline gives CDR1 SGHNT, CDR2 YYREEE (reference sequence). The V end was cut by 1 base, the J end by 2 bases, with 9 bases between. CDR3 loop: CASSLKRGNTEAFF. The CDR3 nucleotides are TGTGCCAGCAGCTTGAAAAGGGGTAACACTGAAGCTTTCTTT. The variable domain in full, completed from reference TRBV5-4 and TRBJ1-1, reads ETGVTQSPTHLIKTRGQQVTLRCSSQSGHNTVSWYQQALGQGPQFIFQYYREEENGRGNFPPRFSGLQFPNYSSELNVNALELDDSALYLCASSLKRGNTEAFFGQGTRLTVV.

This sequence joins TRBV28 and TRBJ2-7; 7 positions match TRBD2. Germline-derived CDR1 and CDR2 are MDHEN and SYDVKM. V lost 6 bases and J lost 2; bases outside the gene matches: 10. The CDR3 covers 15 residues. In DNA form, the CDR3 reads TGTGCCAGCAGCCAGAACGGGGGGTCCGCCTACGAGCAGTACTTC. Amino acids: CASSQNGGSAYEQYF.

In this sample, this clonotype is medium-sized. The chain is built from TRBV5-4 and TRBJ1-2, with D perhaps matching TRBD1 (5 bases). This CDR3 has 14 amino acids. The germline V and J ends were trimmed by 4 bases and 2 bases, with 12 bases remaining between them. Per the germline V gene, CDR1 is SGHNT and CDR2 is YYREEE (reference sequence). CDR3 amino acids: CASSNAGGNYGYTF. In DNA, the CDR3 is TGTGCCAGCAGCAACGCGGGGGGAAACTATGGCTACACCTTC.

The J gene is TRBJ1-5, the V gene TRBV2, with 9 bases matching TRBD1. After removal of 4 bases from V and 4 bases from J, the junction contained 2 bases not matched to a gene. This CDR3 comprises 14 residues. The V gene's germline CDR1 is SNHLY and CDR2 FYNNEI. The CDR3 coding sequence is TGTGCCAGCAGTGGGGGGACAGGGAATCAGCCCCAGCATTTT. It yields the protein CASSGGTGNQPQHF.

The V and J genes are TRBV18 and TRBJ2-4, with TRBD2 as a possible D gene (5 bases). Germline V CDR1 and CDR2: KGHSH, LQKENI. V shed 4 bases and J shed 2 bases, with 24 bases lying between them. This CDR3 has 19 amino acids. The CDR3 DNA reads as TGTGCCAGCTCACTCACCCTAGCAGCCGAAACTGGATCCAAAAACATTCAGTACTTC. Its protein is CASSLTLAAETGSKNIQYF.

The chain carries TRBV6-2 or TRBV6-3 and TRBJ2-1; D remains unclear. Trimming removed 6 bases at V and 10 bases at J, with 16 bases between. There are 13 residues in the CDR3. From germline, CDR1 is MNHEY and CDR2 SVGEGT. Here the CDR3 reads CASSQVPAGEQFF. In nucleotides, the CDR3 is TGTGCCAGCAGCCAAGTCCCCGCCGGGGAGCAGTTCTTC.

This clonotype is deemed medium-sized. The genes are TRBV30 and TRBJ2-3; D remains ambiguous. V lost 1 base, J lost 2 bases, and 4 bases lay in between. This CDR3 has 12 amino acids. Germline V gene sequence: CDR1 GTSNPN, CDR2 SVGIG (reference sequence). The CDR3, as DNA: TGTGCCTGGAGTGCCCTCACAGATACGCAGTATTTT. It specifies CAWSALTDTQYF.

The chain uses TRBV7-2 and TRBJ2-1; D perhaps matches TRBD1 (8 bases). V was shortened by 7 bases and J by 4 bases, with 20 bases between the two germline ends. Germline values: CDR1 SGHTA, CDR2 FQGNSA. The CDR3 totals 16 residues. CDR3 DNA sequence: TGTGCCAGCACCTCCAGGGGGCGGGAGACATACAATGAGCAGTTCTTC. This gives the protein CASTSRGRETYNEQFF.

The V and J genes are TRBV6-5 and TRBJ1-1; unclear D gene. This CDR3 has 13 residues. Germline CDR1 MNHEY, CDR2 SVGAGI. Trimming took 4 bases from V and 3 from J, leaving 9 bases between them. The CDR3: CASSSPPDTEAFF. The CDR3 nucleotides read TGTGCCAGCAGTTCCCCCCCGGACACTGAAGCTTTCTTT.

There are a few counts of this clonotype. This sequence joins TRBV4-3 and TRBJ2-3; perhaps TRBD2 as D (6 bases). Trimming left V 3 bases short and J 4 bases short, with 17 bases between. Germline V gene lookup returns CDR1 LGHNA and CDR2 YSLEER. This CDR3 comprises 16 residues. CDR3 bases: TGCGCCAGCAGCCATAGGGGAGCGGGTGAAGCAGATACGCAGTATTTT. It specifies CASSHRGAGEADTQYF.

By its share, this clonotype is medium-sized. The V and J genes are TRBV18 and TRBJ2-3; 9 positions agree with TRBD2. Per germline, CDR1 KGHSH and CDR2 LQKENI. V lost 0 bases and J lost 6; bases outside the gene matches: 4. The CDR3 spans 15 residues. In DNA, the CDR3 is TGTGCCAGCTCACCACCAGCGGGAGGTGGGGATACGCAGTATTTT. Residues: CASSPPAGGGDTQYF.